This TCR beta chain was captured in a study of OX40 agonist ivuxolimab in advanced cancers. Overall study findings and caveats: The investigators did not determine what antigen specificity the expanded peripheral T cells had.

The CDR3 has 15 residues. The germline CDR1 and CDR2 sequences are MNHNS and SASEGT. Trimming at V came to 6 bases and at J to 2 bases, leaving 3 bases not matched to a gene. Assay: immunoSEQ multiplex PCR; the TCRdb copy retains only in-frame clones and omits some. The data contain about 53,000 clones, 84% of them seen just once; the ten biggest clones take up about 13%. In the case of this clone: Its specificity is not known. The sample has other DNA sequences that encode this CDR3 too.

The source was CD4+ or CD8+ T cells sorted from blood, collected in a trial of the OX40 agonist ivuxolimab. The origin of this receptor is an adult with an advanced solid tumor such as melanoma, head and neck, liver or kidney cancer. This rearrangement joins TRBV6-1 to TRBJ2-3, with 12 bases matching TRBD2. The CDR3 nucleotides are TGTGCCAGCAGAAGACTAGCGGGGGTCACAGATACGCAGTATTTT. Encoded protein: CASRRLAGVTDTQYF.